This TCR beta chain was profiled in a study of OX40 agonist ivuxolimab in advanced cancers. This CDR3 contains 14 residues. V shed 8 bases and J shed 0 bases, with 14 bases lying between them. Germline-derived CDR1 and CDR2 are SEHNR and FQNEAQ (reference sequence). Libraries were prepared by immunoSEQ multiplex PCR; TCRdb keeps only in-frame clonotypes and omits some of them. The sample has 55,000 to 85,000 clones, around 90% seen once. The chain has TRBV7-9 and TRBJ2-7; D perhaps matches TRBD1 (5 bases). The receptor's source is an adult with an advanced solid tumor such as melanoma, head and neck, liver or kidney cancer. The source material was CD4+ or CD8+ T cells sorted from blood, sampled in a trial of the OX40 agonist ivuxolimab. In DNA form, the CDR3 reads TGTGCCAGCCAAGGGGCCTTGAGCTCCTACGAGCAGTACTTC. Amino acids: CASQGALSSYEQYF. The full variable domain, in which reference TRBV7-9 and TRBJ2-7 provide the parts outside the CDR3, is DTGVSQNPRHKITKRGQNVTFRCDPISEHNRLYWYRQTLGQGPEFLTYFQNEAQLEKSRLLSDRFSAERPKGSFSTLEIQRTEQGDSAMYLCASQGALSSYEQYFGPGTRLTVT.